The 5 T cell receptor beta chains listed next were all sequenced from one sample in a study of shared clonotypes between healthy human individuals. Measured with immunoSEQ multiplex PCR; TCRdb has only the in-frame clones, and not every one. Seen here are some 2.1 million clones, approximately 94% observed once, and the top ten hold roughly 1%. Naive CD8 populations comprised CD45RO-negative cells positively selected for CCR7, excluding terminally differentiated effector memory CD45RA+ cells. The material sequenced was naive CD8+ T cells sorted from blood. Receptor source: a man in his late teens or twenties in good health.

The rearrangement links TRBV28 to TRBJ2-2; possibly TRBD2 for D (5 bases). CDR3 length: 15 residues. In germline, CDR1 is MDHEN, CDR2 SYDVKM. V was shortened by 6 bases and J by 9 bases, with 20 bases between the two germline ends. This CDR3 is CASSLEPGIARELFF. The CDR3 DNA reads TGTGCCAGCAGCCTAGAACCGGGAATAGCCAGGGAGCTGTTTTTT.

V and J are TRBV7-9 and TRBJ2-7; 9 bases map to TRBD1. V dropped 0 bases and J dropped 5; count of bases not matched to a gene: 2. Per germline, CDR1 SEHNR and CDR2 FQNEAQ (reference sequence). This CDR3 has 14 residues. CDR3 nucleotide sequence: TGTGCCAGCAGCTTAGCTACAGGGGGCGACGAGCAGTACTTC. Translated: CASSLATGGDEQYF.

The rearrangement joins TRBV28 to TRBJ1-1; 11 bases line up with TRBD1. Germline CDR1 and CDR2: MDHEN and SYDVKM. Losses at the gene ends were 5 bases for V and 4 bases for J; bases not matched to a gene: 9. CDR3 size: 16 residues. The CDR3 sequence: CASSTYSGTGGTEAFF. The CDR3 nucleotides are TGTGCCAGCAGTACCTATTCCGGGACAGGGGGCACTGAAGCTTTCTTT.

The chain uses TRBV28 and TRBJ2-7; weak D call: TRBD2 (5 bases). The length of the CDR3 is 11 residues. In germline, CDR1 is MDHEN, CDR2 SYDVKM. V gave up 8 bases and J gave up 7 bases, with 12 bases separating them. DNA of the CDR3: TGTGCCAGCTTACGAGGGTGGGAGCAGTACTTC. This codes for CASLRGWEQYF.

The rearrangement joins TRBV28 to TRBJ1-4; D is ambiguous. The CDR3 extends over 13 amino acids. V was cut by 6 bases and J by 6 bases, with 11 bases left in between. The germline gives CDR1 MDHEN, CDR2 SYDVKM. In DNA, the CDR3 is TGTGCCAGCAGCCACGGAGAGGATGAAAAACTGTTTTTT. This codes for CASSHGEDEKLFF.